One sample yielded the 24 T cell receptor beta chains listed below, sequenced in a study of blood T cell repertoires in COVID-19 (dated by TCRdb to the early 2020s). Library method: the immunoSEQ multiplex PCR assay. This is the immuneACCESS table as TCRdb keeps it, with only in-frame sequences that have V and J called. A part of the clones is gone; compared with another copy, unresolved V genes explain less than half, and the rest is unexplained. The sample table contains roughly 100,000 clones; only one count was recorded for about 85% of them. The leading ten clones occupy approximately 1.8% of the sample. Sequencing input: peripheral blood. The source of these receptors is a woman in her seventies with active or convalescent COVID-19.

This chain joins TRBV2 and TRBJ2-7; TRBD1 aligns across 8 bases. CDR1 and CDR2 (germline): SNHLY, FYNNEI. The CDR3 loop spans 16 amino acids. The junction had 8 bases not matched to a gene; V was cut back by 4 bases and J by 0 bases. The CDR3 spells CASSVRPDRASYEQYF. In DNA form, the CDR3 reads TGTGCCAGCAGTGTACGGCCGGACAGGGCCTCCTACGAGCAGTACTTC.

The chain uses TRBV2 and TRBJ2-3; the D is unclear. Per the germline V gene, CDR1 is SNHLY and CDR2 is FYNNEI. The CDR3 is 12 amino acids. Trimming took off 4 bases at V and 5 bases at J, with 7 bases between the two ends. CDR3 residues: CASSGPGDTQYF. The CDR3 nucleotides read TGTGCCAGCAGTGGCCCCGGAGATACGCAGTATTTT.

This rearrangement joins TRBV9 to TRBJ2-1; 10 nucleotides match TRBD2. CDR1 and CDR2 (germline): SGDLS, YYNGEE. This CDR3 has 15 residues. Trimming removed 0 bases from V and 6 bases from J; junction bases left unmatched: 3. This CDR3 reads CASSVELAGINEQFF. The CDR3 DNA sequence: TGTGCCAGCAGCGTAGAACTAGCGGGGATCAATGAGCAGTTCTTC.

V and J are TRBV6-2 or TRBV6-3 and TRBJ2-3, with D maybe TRBD2 (6 bases). The germline gives CDR1 MNHEY, CDR2 SVGEGT. This CDR3 comprises 11 residues. Deletions cut 4 bases from V and 7 bases from J, with 6 bases between. CDR3 sequence (DNA): TGTGCCAGCAGTTGGACTAATACGCAGTATTTT. Its protein product is CASSWTNTQYF.

V and J are TRBV25-1 and TRBJ1-5; 11 bases are a match to TRBD1. Germline V gene data show CDR1 as MGHDK and CDR2 as SYGVNS. This CDR3 has 15 amino acids. Trimming removed 7 bases from V and 7 bases from J; junction bases left unmatched: 9. The CDR3 DNA follows: TGTGCCAGCAACCGATCGGACAGGGGGCAACAGCCCCAGCATTTT. Translation: CASNRSDRGQQPQHF.

This chain links TRBV7-2 with TRBJ2-2; 11 nucleotides line up with TRBD2. This CDR3 is 18 amino acids long. The germline V gene has CDR1 SGHTA and CDR2 FQGNSA. J was trimmed by 7 bases and V by 1 base; bases with no gene match: 11. The CDR3 loop is CASSLVPLIAGGRGELFF. Here the CDR3 DNA reads TGTGCCAGCAGCTTAGTTCCCCTGATAGCGGGAGGGCGCGGGGAGCTGTTTTTT.

This clone was found once. The chain employs TRBV30 and TRBJ2-5; D perhaps matches TRBD2 (5 bases). This CDR3 comprises 13 residues. Germline values: CDR1 GTSNPN, CDR2 SVGIG (reference sequence). The V end lost 2 bases, the J end lost 0 bases, and 7 bases lay between the germline ends. This CDR3 is CAWSRGYQETQYF. The CDR3, as DNA: TGTGCCTGGAGTCGGGGTTACCAAGAGACCCAGTACTTC. Combining the CDR3 with reference TRBV30 and TRBJ2-5 gives the whole variable domain SQTIHQWPATLVQPVGSPLSLECTVEGTSNPNLYWYRQAAGRGLQLLFYSVGIGQISSEVPQNLSASRPQDRQFILSSKKLLLSDSGFYLCAWSRGYQETQYFGPGTRLLVL.

The chain has TRBV7-2 and TRBJ2-7, with 10 bases matching TRBD2. CDR1 and CDR2 from the germline V gene are SGHTA and FQGNSA. V lost 4 bases to trimming and J lost 1 base; unmatched junction nucleotides: 7. The CDR3 contains 16 residues. CDR3 sequence reads: CASSSLAGGTSYEQYF. Written as DNA, the CDR3 is TGTGCCAGCAGCTCCTTAGCGGGGGGCACATCCTACGAGCAGTACTTC. The full variable domain, in which reference TRBV7-2 and TRBJ2-7 provide the parts outside the CDR3, is GAGVSQSPSNKVTEKGKDVELRCDPISGHTALYWYRQSLGQGLEFLIYFQGNSAPDKSGLPSDRFSAERTGGSVSTLTIQRTQQEDSAVYLCASSSLAGGTSYEQYFGPGTRLTVT.

V and J are TRBV4-2 and TRBJ1-6; 7 nucleotides agree with TRBD1. The germline CDR1 and CDR2 sequences are LGHNA and YNFKEQ. There are 15 residues in the CDR3. V lost 0 bases to trimming and J lost 6 bases; unmatched junction nucleotides: 2. The CDR3: CASSQEPGGNSPLHF. CDR3 coding DNA: TGTGCCAGCAGCCAAGAACCAGGGGGTAATTCACCCCTCCACTTT.

The chain is built from TRBV30 and TRBJ1-2; TRBD1 might be the D (6 bases). Between the trimmed V and J ends, which lost 4 bases and 4 bases, there was a span of 19 bases. From germline, CDR1 is GTSNPN and CDR2 SVGIG (reference sequence). The CDR3 is 15 amino acids. CDR3 sequence: CAWKLPGGGIYGYTF. In DNA form, the CDR3 reads TGTGCCTGGAAATTACCGGGGGGGGGCATCTATGGCTACACCTTC.

The chain carries TRBV6-5 and TRBJ2-1, with 10 bases matching TRBD2. J was trimmed by 8 bases and V by 2 bases; bases with no gene match: 9. Germline CDR1 is MNHEY and CDR2 is SVGAGI. The CDR3 is 16 residues long. The CDR3 nucleotides are TGTGCCAGCAGTTACCTTCTAGCGGGAGTTCAGGATGAGCAGTTCTTC. Amino acids: CASSYLLAGVQDEQFF.

The J gene is TRBJ1-1, the V gene TRBV4-1, with TRBD1 matching over 7 bases. The CDR3 extends over 18 amino acids. Trimming cost V 1 base and J 1 base; bases outside gene matches: 12. Germline V gene sequence: CDR1 MGHRA, CDR2 YSYEKL. The CDR3, as DNA: TGCGCCAGCAGCCAAGTATTTAGGGGGCGCGGGTGGAACACTGAAGCTTTCTTT. As protein: CASSQVFRGRGWNTEAFF.

V is TRBV5-1 and J is TRBJ1-1; 7 bases line up with TRBD1. With 5 bases clipped from V and 0 bases from J, the junction kept 13 bases outside the gene matches. In germline, CDR1 is SGHRS, CDR2 YFSETQ. This CDR3 has 17 amino acids. The CDR3, as DNA: TGCGCCAGCAGATATTACCGGGGGACAGATATGAACACTGAAGCTTTCTTT. It yields the protein CASRYYRGTDMNTEAFF. Full variable domain (remainder filled in from reference TRBV5-1 and TRBJ1-1): KAGVTQTPRYLIKTRGQQVTLSCSPISGHRSVSWYQQTPGQGLQFLFEYFSETQRNKGNFPGRFSGRQFSNSRSEMNVSTLELGDSALYLCASRYYRGTDMNTEAFFGQGTRLTVV.

This sequence joins TRBV11-2 and TRBJ1-3, with 7 bases fitting TRBD1. CDR1 SGHAT and CDR2 FQNNGV come from the germline V gene. There are 16 residues in the CDR3. V was clipped by 5 bases and J by 5 bases; unmatched bases: 12. The CDR3 DNA reads TGTGCCAGCAGCCCTTGGACAGGACAAGAACGAAACACCATATATTTT. This translates into CASSPWTGQERNTIYF.

The V call is TRBV14, the J call TRBJ1-6; TRBD1 might be the D (6 bases). Trimming took off 5 bases at V and 6 bases at J, with 11 bases between the two ends. CDR1 and CDR2 from the germline V gene are SGHDN and FVKESK. The CDR3 extends over 14 amino acids. The CDR3 nucleotides read TGTGCCAGCAGCTCTGACAGGAGTAATTCACCCCTCCACTTT. It specifies CASSSDRSNSPLHF.

The V call is TRBV29-1, the J call TRBJ2-2; a weak D match, TRBD1 (5 bases). The CDR3 extends over 15 amino acids. Germline CDR1 SQVTM, CDR2 ANQGSEA. The V end lost 3 bases, the J end lost 4 bases, and 15 bases lay between the germline ends. The CDR3 DNA sequence: TGCAGCGTTGATGCCCAGGGTAGTTCCACCGGGGAGCTGTTTTTT. It encodes CSVDAQGSSTGELFF.

This rearrangement joins TRBV5-1 to TRBJ1-2; the match to TRBD1 covers 8 bases. Germline CDR1 SGHRS, CDR2 YFSETQ. The trim removed 4 bases at V and 8 bases at J, leaving 10 bases unmatched. The CDR3 spans 14 residues. In DNA form, the CDR3 reads TGCGCCAGCAGCGTCACAGGGGGTAAAGGGGGCTACACCTTC. As protein: CASSVTGGKGGYTF.

This clone was picked up one time. The chain carries TRBV5-4 and TRBJ1-1, with 8 positions matching TRBD1. V trimming: 4 bases; J trimming: 4 bases; junction bases outside the gene matches: 12. The V gene's germline CDR1 is SGHNT and CDR2 YYREEE (reference sequence). The CDR3 consists of 16 residues. Written as DNA, the CDR3 is TGTGCCAGCAGCCCTGGGACAGGTGAGTTCCCCACTGAAGCTTTCTTT. Its translation: CASSPGTGEFPTEAFF.

The chain couples TRBV2 to TRBJ2-2; D is perhaps TRBD1 (6 bases). The CDR3 totals 14 residues. V gave up 6 bases and J gave up 5 bases, with 13 bases separating them. CDR1 SNHLY and CDR2 FYNNEI come from the germline V gene. This CDR3 is CASRGVQGTGELFF. The CDR3 DNA sequence: TGTGCCAGCAGGGGAGTACAGGGAACCGGGGAGCTGTTTTTT.

This clone was counted between two and nine times. J is TRBJ2-7 and V is TRBV7-9; D uncertain. Trimming left V 2 bases short and J 3 bases short, with 5 bases between. Germline CDR1 SEHNR, CDR2 FQNEAQ (reference sequence). There are 12 residues in the CDR3. Here the CDR3 reads CASSLQNYEQYF. The CDR3 DNA sequence: TGTGCCAGCAGCTTACAAAACTACGAGCAGTACTTC. The whole variable domain, remainder taken from reference TRBV7-9 and TRBJ2-7, is DTGVSQNPRHKITKRGQNVTFRCDPISEHNRLYWYRQTLGQGPEFLTYFQNEAQLEKSRLLSDRFSAERPKGSFSTLEIQRTEQGDSAMYLCASSLQNYEQYFGPGTRLTVT.

The chain couples TRBV25-1 to TRBJ2-1; 7 bases match TRBD1. The V gene end was trimmed by 2 bases and the J gene end by 3 bases; junction bases not matched to a gene: 4. Germline V gene lookup returns CDR1 MGHDK and CDR2 SYGVNS. The CDR3 runs to 15 residues. CDR3 sequence: CASSETGAHYNEQFF. CDR3 nucleotides: TGTGCCAGCAGTGAAACAGGGGCCCACTACAATGAGCAGTTCTTC.

J is TRBJ2-3 and V is TRBV11-3, with 15 bases that match TRBD2. The CDR3 extends over 16 amino acids. Trimming removed 3 bases from V and 4 bases from J; junction bases left unmatched: 2. The V gene's germline CDR1 is SGHNT and CDR2 YENEEA. This CDR3 reads CASSFRTSGRADTQYF. In DNA, the CDR3 is TGTGCCAGCAGCTTCAGGACTAGCGGGAGGGCAGATACGCAGTATTTT.

J is TRBJ2-2 and V is TRBV24-1; D perhaps matches TRBD2 (6 bases). Germline V gene lookup returns CDR1 KGHDR and CDR2 SFDVKD. The ends were cut back, 8 bases at V and 4 bases at J, with 34 bases in the middle. The CDR3 sequence is 21 residues long. The CDR3 sequence: CATTPLVRGSMIWRGTGELFF. CDR3 bases: TGTGCCACCACCCCCTTGGTACGGGGGTCCATGATCTGGAGGGGCACCGGGGAGCTGTTTTTT.

The sample holds a few counts of this clone. The rearrangement joins TRBV15 to TRBJ2-1, with a tentative D call TRBD2 (6 bases). The CDR3 has 14 residues. V lost 0 bases and J 10 bases, leaving 13 bases between the germline ends. Germline lookup yields CDR1 LNHNV and CDR2 YYDKDF (reference sequence). The CDR3 sequence is CATSRDRGNVEQFF. CDR3 in DNA: TGTGCCACCAGCAGAGATCGGGGGAATGTCGAGCAGTTCTTC. Drawing the rest from reference TRBV15 and TRBJ2-1, the complete variable domain is DAMVIQNPRYQVTQFGKPVTLSCSQTLNHNVMYWYQQKSSQAPKLLFHYYDKDFNNEADTPDNFQSRRPNTSFCFLDIRSPGLGDTAMYLCATSRDRGNVEQFFGPGTRLTVL.